Shown below are 21 T cell receptor beta chains from a single sample sequenced in a study of T cell changes during pregnancy in multiple sclerosis. Sequencing used immunoSEQ multiplex PCR; TCRdb keeps in-frame clones, though not all of them. This sample has tens of thousands of clones, with approximately 93% found just once. This sample comprised CD4+ T cells from peripheral blood mononuclear cells, obtained after pregnancy. These receptors came from a female donor in good health, enrolled as a control in a pregnancy study.

This clone was seen only once. The chain joins TRBV5-4 to TRBJ2-7, with 9 bases fitting TRBD2. The CDR3 spans 15 residues. V lost 4 bases and J lost 7; bases outside the gene matches: 12. CDR1 SGHNT and CDR2 YYREEE come from the germline V gene (reference sequence). CDR3 amino acids: CASSPRGSGSREQYF. For the CDR3, the DNA is TGTGCCAGCAGCCCCCGGGGTAGCGGGAGCCGGGAGCAGTACTTC.

The chain uses TRBV6-6 and TRBJ2-7; 8 nucleotides agree with TRBD2. Germline CDR1 is MNHNY and CDR2 is SVGAGI (reference sequence). CDR3 size: 16 residues. V shed 6 bases and J 0 bases; nucleotides not matched to a gene: 10. The CDR3 sequence is CASRPQAGAFSYEQYF. The CDR3 DNA reads as TGTGCCAGCAGGCCACAAGCGGGAGCATTCTCCTACGAGCAGTACTTC.

The gene calls are TRBV10-3 and TRBJ2-2; 10 bases fit TRBD2. CDR1 is ENHRY, CDR2 SYGVKD, per germline. V was pared by 4 bases and J by 1 base, with 3 bases of the junction left unmatched. The CDR3 length is 16 residues. The DNA of the CDR3 is TGTGCCATCAGTGCGGGACTAGCGAGGAACACCGGGGAGCTGTTTTTT. It encodes CAISAGLARNTGELFF.

This chain uses TRBV7-2 with TRBJ1-1; D remains ambiguous. The CDR3 totals 12 residues. Germline V gene lookup returns CDR1 SGHTA and CDR2 FQGNSA. V was cut by 2 bases and J by 11 bases, with 12 bases left in between. The CDR3 here is CASSLTSSEAFF. The CDR3 bases are TGTGCCAGCAGCTTAACGTCCAGCGAGGCTTTCTTT.

CDR3 in DNA: TGTGCCAGTAGTACGGGACAGACCACAGATACGCAGTATTTT. Its protein is CASSTGQTTDTQYF. The chain is built from TRBV19 and TRBJ2-3; 7 bases fit TRBD1. This CDR3 is built from 14 residues. V shed 4 bases and J 2 bases; nucleotides not matched to a gene: 3. Per germline, CDR1 LNHDA and CDR2 SQIVND (reference sequence).

The rearrangement uses TRBV6-5 and TRBJ1-2; 7 nucleotides line up with TRBD1. V gave up 7 bases and J gave up 0 bases; unmatched junction bases: 5. The CDR3 consists of 14 residues. CDR1 and CDR2 from the germline V gene are MNHEY and SVGAGI. CDR3 DNA: TGTGCCAGCAATCCCGGGACAGCTAACTATGGCTACACCTTC. Amino acid sequence: CASNPGTANYGYTF.

The rearrangement uses TRBV18 and TRBJ2-2; TRBD1 agrees at 8 bases. V shed 5 bases, J shed 1 base, and the junction held 3 bases outside the gene matches. Germline CDR1 is KGHSH and CDR2 is LQKENI. There are 15 residues in the CDR3. The CDR3 DNA reads as TGTGCCAGCTCATCCGGGACAGGGAACACCGGGGAGCTGTTTTTT. Translated: CASSSGTGNTGELFF.

This chain connects TRBV4-1 to TRBJ2-7; a possible D gene is TRBD2 (5 bases). The CDR3 totals 15 residues. Trimming removed 4 bases at V and 4 bases at J, with 17 bases between. Per germline, CDR1 MGHRA and CDR2 YSYEKL. The CDR3 DNA reads TGCGCCAGCAGCCCGGAGGCAGAGCGGTCGTACGAGCAGTACTTC. This gives the protein CASSPEAERSYEQYF.

This chain joins TRBV18 and TRBJ2-1; TRBD2 agrees at 10 bases. The CDR3 totals 17 residues. Germline assignment: CDR1 KGHSH and CDR2 LQKENI. V was pared by 4 bases and J by 4 bases, with 10 bases of the junction left unmatched. The CDR3 spells CASSLPRGTSAYNEQFF. DNA for the CDR3: TGTGCCAGCTCACTGCCCCGAGGGACTAGCGCATACAATGAGCAGTTCTTC. The full variable domain, rest sourced from reference TRBV18 and TRBJ2-1, is NAGVMQNPRHLVRRRGQEARLRCSPMKGHSHVYWYRQLPEEGLKFMVYLQKENIIDESGMPKERFSAEFPKEGPSILRIQQVVRGDSAAYFCASSLPRGTSAYNEQFFGPGTRLTVL.

This clone was counted only a few times. The chain joins TRBV30 to TRBJ2-1; the match to TRBD1 covers 7 bases. The trim removed 0 bases at V and 7 bases at J, leaving 24 bases unmatched. Per germline, CDR1 GTSNPN and CDR2 SVGIG (reference sequence). The CDR3 extends over 20 amino acids. The CDR3: CAWSVRSGTATRSRSNEQFF. The CDR3 DNA reads TGTGCCTGGAGTGTACGCTCCGGGACAGCCACACGAAGCCGATCTAATGAGCAGTTCTTC.

This chain joins TRBV28 and TRBJ1-3; D gene unclear. Trimming cost V 6 bases and J 0 bases, with 12 bases left between them. This CDR3 region has 15 residues. The germline V gene encodes CDR1 MDHEN and CDR2 SYDVKM. CDR3 protein: CASRERGNSGNTIYF. The CDR3 bases are TGTGCCAGCAGAGAACGGGGTAACTCTGGAAACACCATATATTTT.

The chain is built from TRBV9 and TRBJ2-3; D is unclear. Germline lookup yields CDR1 SGDLS and CDR2 YYNGEE. Between the trimmed V and J ends, which lost 3 bases and 5 bases, there was a span of 7 bases. The CDR3 consists of 12 residues. CDR3 in amino acids: CASSAEKDTQYF. The CDR3 coding sequence is TGTGCCAGCAGCGCAGAAAAAGATACGCAGTATTTT.

The chain couples TRBV28 to TRBJ2-7; D may be TRBD2 (6 bases). V lost 7 bases and J 5 bases, leaving 18 bases between the germline ends. Germline V gene sequence: CDR1 MDHEN, CDR2 SYDVKM. The CDR3 has 14 amino acids. CDR3 loop: CASTRDLAAHEQYF. The CDR3 nucleotides read TGTGCCAGCACCCGGGACTTAGCGGCCCACGAGCAGTACTTC.

The J gene is TRBJ1-4, the V gene TRBV20-1; D remains unclear. Germline V lookup: CDR1 DFQATT, CDR2 SNEGSKA (reference sequence). The CDR3 length is 11 residues. The V end was cut by 6 bases, the J end by 7 bases, with 9 bases between. The DNA for the CDR3 is TGCAGTGCGGCCCGGGGTGAAAAACTGTTTTTT. It specifies CSAARGEKLFF.

V usage is TRBV30 and J usage is TRBJ2-6; TRBD1 matches at 7 bases. The junction had 11 bases not matched to a gene; V was cut back by 7 bases and J by 2 bases. This CDR3 region has 16 residues. Germline V CDR1 and CDR2: GTSNPN, SVGIG (reference sequence). The CDR3, as DNA: TGTGCCTCAACAGGGGAACGTTCCGCTGGGGCCAACGTCCTGACTTTC. It encodes CASTGERSAGANVLTF.

The V and J genes are TRBV29-1 and TRBJ1-1; no clear D. V lost 7 bases and J 2 bases, leaving 11 bases between the germline ends. The germline V gene has CDR1 SQVTM and CDR2 ANQGSEA. This CDR3 region has 12 residues. The CDR3 spells CSAERGNTEAFF. The CDR3 DNA follows: TGCAGCGCCGAAAGAGGAAACACTGAAGCTTTCTTT.

This chain links TRBV14 with TRBJ2-1, with 7 bases aligning to TRBD2. Trimming removed 0 bases from V and 4 bases from J; junction bases left unmatched: 9. CDR3 length: 17 amino acids. Germline V CDR1 and CDR2: SGHDN, FVKESK. The DNA for the CDR3 is TGTGCCAGCAGCCAAGATCCACGGCTAGCGGATTACAATGAGCAGTTCTTC. This sequence encodes CASSQDPRLADYNEQFF. The full variable domain, its missing parts supplied by reference TRBV14 and TRBJ2-1, is EAGVTQFPSHSVIEKGQTVTLRCDPISGHDNLYWYRRVMGKEIKFLLHFVKESKQDESGMPNNRFLAERTGGTYSTLKVQPAELEDSGVYFCASSQDPRLADYNEQFFGPGTRLTVL.

This chain connects TRBV2 to TRBJ1-4; 12 nucleotides match TRBD1. The CDR3 consists of 15 residues. CDR1 and CDR2 (germline): SNHLY, FYNNEI. Trimming removed 4 bases from V and 7 bases from J; junction bases left unmatched: 4. The CDR3 loop reads CASSGLGQGAEKLFF. The CDR3 DNA follows: TGTGCCAGCAGTGGCCTGGGACAGGGGGCTGAAAAACTGTTTTTT.

The chain carries TRBV6-1 and TRBJ2-4; D is unresolved. Germline V gene data show CDR1 as MNHNS and CDR2 as SASEGT. V was pared by 0 bases and J by 8 bases, with 11 bases between. The length of the CDR3 is 14 residues. CDR3 sequence reads: CASSEAYSVDIQYF. The CDR3 coding sequence is TGTGCCAGCAGTGAAGCGTACAGTGTAGACATTCAGTACTTC.

DNA for the CDR3: TGCGCCAGCAGTAGGGGCCCTGCAGGGACCCAGTACTTC. Its translation is CASSRGPAGTQYF. The genes are TRBV5-1 and TRBJ2-5, with D perhaps TRBD1 (5 bases). Looked up from germline, CDR1 is SGHRS and CDR2 is YFSETQ. This CDR3 has 13 amino acids. V was shortened by 5 bases and J by 7 bases, with 15 bases between the two germline ends.

This sequence joins TRBV10-3 and TRBJ1-1; D is possibly TRBD1 (5 bases). Trimming took off 7 bases at V and 5 bases at J, with 14 bases between the two ends. CDR1 and CDR2 (germline): ENHRY, SYGVKD. CDR3 length: 13 amino acids. CDR3 nucleotides: TGTGCCATCACTACCGGGGGTGGGACTGAAGCTTTCTTT. It specifies CAITTGGGTEAFF.